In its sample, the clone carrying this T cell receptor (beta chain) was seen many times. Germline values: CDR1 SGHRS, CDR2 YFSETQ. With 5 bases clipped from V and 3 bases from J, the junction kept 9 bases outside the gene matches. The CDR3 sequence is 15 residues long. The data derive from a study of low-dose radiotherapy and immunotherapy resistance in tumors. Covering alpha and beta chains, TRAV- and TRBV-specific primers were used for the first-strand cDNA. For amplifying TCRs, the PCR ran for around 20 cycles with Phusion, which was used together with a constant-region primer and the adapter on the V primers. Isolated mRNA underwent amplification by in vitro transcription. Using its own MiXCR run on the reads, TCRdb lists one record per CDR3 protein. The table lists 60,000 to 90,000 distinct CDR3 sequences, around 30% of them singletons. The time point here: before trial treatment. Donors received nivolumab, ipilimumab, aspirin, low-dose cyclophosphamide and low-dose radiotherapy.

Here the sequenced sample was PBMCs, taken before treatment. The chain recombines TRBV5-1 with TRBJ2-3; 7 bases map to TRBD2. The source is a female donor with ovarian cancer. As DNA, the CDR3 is TGCGCCAGCAGGGTCCCGGGACTATCTACAGATACGCAGTATTTT. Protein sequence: CASRVPGLSTDTQYF.